This T cell receptor (beta chain) was documented in a study of CD8+CD57+ T cells in acquired aplastic anemia. Study information: 3.2 ug was the average amount of DNA from sorted CD4+ and CD8+ cells.

The template for TCR beta VDJ and CDR3 sequence profiling was genomic DNA. TCRdb independently ran MiXCR on the reads; one entry per CDR3 protein. The sample has about 210,000 distinct CDR3 sequences, 34% seen once. V was shortened by 5 bases and J by 0 bases, with 15 bases between the two germline ends. CDR1 SGHNT and CDR2 YYREEE come from the germline V gene (reference sequence). The CDR3 runs to 15 residues. This clonotype has a count of ten or more. Sequencing was carried out using sorted CD4+, CD8+, or CD8+CD57+ T cells (not recorded which) from PBMCs. The chain links TRBV5-4 to TRBJ2-7; D may match TRBD1 or TRBD2 (6 bases each). The source of this sequence is a human donor in good health, serving as a control. CDR3 DNA sequence: TGTGCCAGCAGAACCGGAGGGGGACTCTCCTACGAGCAGTACTTC. Amino acid sequence: CASRTGGGLSYEQYF.